This is a list of T cell receptor beta chains from one sample in a study of regulatory T cells in long-lasting Graves disease. TCRdb itself ran the multiplex PCR reads through MiXCR, one entry per CDR3 protein. The table has hundreds of thousands of distinct CDR3 sequences, 15% to 20% seen once. This sample was shared with a second study, whose subject was T cells in Graves' hyperthyroidism and ophthalmopathy.

This material consisted of peripheral blood mononuclear cells (PBMCs), taken at new diagnosis, from a patient treated with antithyroid drugs. The receptors here all came from a woman aged 35-65 years with Graves disease. Both conserved end residues are part of each CDR3. Each record gives: J gene, clone size, V gene, D gene, CDR3 DNA, CDR3 protein. The D gene is left open where the match is weak. Clone size is not always given. Where it is, it says once, few, many or a class for expanded clones.

j_gene: TRBJ1-3
abundance: .
v_gene: TRBV3-1
d_gene: .
CDR3nt: TGTGCCAGCAGCCAAGTAGCTGGGAACACCATATATTTT
CDR3aa: CASSQVAGNTIYF

j_gene: TRBJ2-7
abundance: many
v_gene: TRBV3-1
d_gene: .
CDR3nt: TGTGCCAGCAGCCAAGGTTTCGAGCAGTACTTC
CDR3aa: CASSQGFEQYF

j_gene: TRBJ1-1
abundance: many
v_gene: TRBV7-6
d_gene: .
CDR3nt: TGTGCCAGCAGCTCGTCCCCCTTGGCAGGATACACTGAAGCTTTCTTT
CDR3aa: CASSSSPLAGYTEAFF

j_gene: TRBJ1-1
abundance: many
v_gene: TRBV20-1
d_gene: TRBD1
CDR3nt: TGCAGTGCTAGAGATCCGACAGGGGGGACTGAAGCTTTCTTT
CDR3aa: CSARDPTGGTEAFF

j_gene: TRBJ1-3
abundance: few
v_gene: TRBV5-4
d_gene: .
CDR3nt: TGTGCCAGCAGCTCCAGGAGGAGCGCTGGAAACACCATATATTTT
CDR3aa: CASSSRRSAGNTIYF

j_gene: TRBJ1-1
abundance: few
v_gene: TRBV14
d_gene: .
CDR3nt: TGTGCCAGCAGCCAAGATTTGGCAGGAACGGCTTTCTTT
CDR3aa: CASSQDLAGTAFF

j_gene: TRBJ1-1
abundance: many
v_gene: TRBV2
d_gene: .
CDR3nt: TGTGCCAGCAGTGAAACGGGGAGGAGGCCTGAAGCTTTCTTT
CDR3aa: CASSETGRRPEAFF

j_gene: TRBJ2-7
abundance: .
v_gene: TRBV3-1
d_gene: TRBD2
CDR3nt: TGTGCCAGCAGCCGAACTAGCGGGGGGGCCAGATACGAGCAGTACTTC
CDR3aa: CASSRTSGGARYEQYF

j_gene: TRBJ2-6
abundance: few
v_gene: TRBV2
d_gene: .
CDR3nt: TGTGCCAGCAGTTATAGCTCCGGGGCCAACGTCCTGACTTTC
CDR3aa: CASSYSSGANVLTF

j_gene: TRBJ2-3
abundance: .
v_gene: TRBV20-1
d_gene: TRBD2
CDR3nt: TGCAGTGCTAGAGATCCTAGCGGGGGCGGGGATACGCAGTATTTT
CDR3aa: CSARDPSGGGDTQYF

j_gene: TRBJ2-6
abundance: many
v_gene: TRBV5-1
d_gene: .
CDR3nt: TGCGCCAGCAGGGGGGAGGCCAACGTCCTGACTTTC
CDR3aa: CASRGEANVLTF

j_gene: TRBJ2-3
abundance: many
v_gene: TRBV3-1
d_gene: .
CDR3nt: TGTGCCAGCAGCCAACCCCGGCAGAGCACAGATACGCAGTATTTT
CDR3aa: CASSQPRQSTDTQYF

j_gene: TRBJ2-4
abundance: few
v_gene: TRBV12-3/TRBV12-4
d_gene: TRBD1
CDR3nt: TGTGCCAGCAGCTCAGGGACAGGCGAAAACATTCAGTACTTC
CDR3aa: CASSSGTGENIQYF

j_gene: TRBJ2-6
abundance: .
v_gene: TRBV11-2
d_gene: .
CDR3nt: TGTGCCAGCAGCTTAGCGTTAGGGGGACTAATTAGCTCTGGGGCCAACGTCCTGACTTTC
CDR3aa: CASSLALGGLISSGANVLTF

j_gene: TRBJ2-5
abundance: many
v_gene: TRBV7-9
d_gene: TRBD2
CDR3nt: TGTGCCAGCAGCTTTCCAGCGGGGGAAAACCAAGAGACCCAGTACTTC
CDR3aa: CASSFPAGENQETQYF

j_gene: TRBJ2-7
abundance: .
v_gene: TRBV14
d_gene: .
CDR3nt: TGTGCCAGCAGCCCCAGCCTTAGAGGGGGGATCCACGAGCAGTACTTC
CDR3aa: CASSPSLRGGIHEQYF

j_gene: TRBJ1-4
abundance: few
v_gene: TRBV5-1
d_gene: .
CDR3nt: TGCGCCAGCAGCTTGGAAAAAAGTGAAAAACTGTTTTTT
CDR3aa: CASSLEKSEKLFF

j_gene: TRBJ1-2
abundance: many
v_gene: TRBV6-5
d_gene: TRBD1
CDR3nt: TGTGCCAGCAGTTACGACAGGGATTATGGCTACACCTTC
CDR3aa: CASSYDRDYGYTF

j_gene: TRBJ1-2
abundance: few
v_gene: TRBV5-5
d_gene: .
CDR3nt: TGTGCCAGCAGCCCAGCTATTGACCCAATGGGAGGCTACACCTTC
CDR3aa: CASSPAIDPMGGYTF

j_gene: TRBJ2-1
abundance: .
v_gene: TRBV11-3
d_gene: .
CDR3nt: TGTGCCAGCAGCCAATTAGCGGTGCAGAGTAATGAGCAGTTCTTC
CDR3aa: CASSQLAVQSNEQFF

j_gene: TRBJ1-1
abundance: many
v_gene: TRBV7-2
d_gene: .
CDR3nt: TGTGCCAGCAGCTTTTTATGGGGTGGTGAAGCTTTCTTT
CDR3aa: CASSFLWGGEAFF

j_gene: TRBJ1-3
abundance: few
v_gene: TRBV5-6
d_gene: .
CDR3nt: TGTGCCAGCAGCCTAGTAACCTCTGGAAACACCATATATTTT
CDR3aa: CASSLVTSGNTIYF

j_gene: TRBJ1-2
abundance: .
v_gene: TRBV10-3
d_gene: .
CDR3nt: TGTGCCATCAGTGCAACCGGGACAAGAGGGGACTATGGCTACACCTTC
CDR3aa: CAISATGTRGDYGYTF

j_gene: TRBJ1-2
abundance: few
v_gene: TRBV12-3/TRBV12-4
d_gene: .
CDR3nt: TGTGCCAGCACCCCTTATAATCGGGGGAACTATGGCTACACCTTC
CDR3aa: CASTPYNRGNYGYTF

j_gene: TRBJ2-3
abundance: many
v_gene: TRBV12-3/TRBV12-4
d_gene: .
CDR3nt: TGTGCCATAGGGGGGACGTCGAAAGATACGCAGTATTTT
CDR3aa: CAIGGTSKDTQYF

j_gene: TRBJ2-2
abundance: .
v_gene: TRBV19
d_gene: TRBD1
CDR3nt: TGTGCCAGTAGTCCCCCGGGACAGGGTTTTGGGGAGCTGTCTTTT
CDR3aa: CASSPPGQGFGELSF

j_gene: TRBJ1-5
abundance: many
v_gene: TRBV3-1
d_gene: .
CDR3nt: TGTGCCAGCAGCCAAGATCAGGGGCGGCAGCCCCAGCATTTT
CDR3aa: CASSQDQGRQPQHF

j_gene: TRBJ2-2
abundance: many
v_gene: TRBV28
d_gene: .
CDR3nt: TGTGCCAGCGGGCAGGGGAACACCGGGGAGCTGTTTTTT
CDR3aa: CASGQGNTGELFF

j_gene: TRBJ2-2
abundance: many
v_gene: TRBV28
d_gene: .
CDR3nt: TGTGCCAGCAGTTTAGGTGTTGAAGGGAACACCGGGGAGCTGTTTTTT
CDR3aa: CASSLGVEGNTGELFF

j_gene: TRBJ1-2
abundance: many
v_gene: TRBV5-8
d_gene: .
CDR3nt: TGTGCCAGCAGCTTGGGAGGAAATAACCGAGGCTACACCTTC
CDR3aa: CASSLGGNNRGYTF

j_gene: TRBJ2-7
abundance: .
v_gene: TRBV6-1
d_gene: .
CDR3nt: TGTGCCAGCAGTCCGCGCCAGGAGTCCTACGAGCAGTACTTC
CDR3aa: CASSPRQESYEQYF

j_gene: TRBJ2-7
abundance: many
v_gene: TRBV7-9
d_gene: .
CDR3nt: TGTGCCAGCAGCTTTTCCGGCAGGGCTAACGAGCAGTACTTC
CDR3aa: CASSFSGRANEQYF

j_gene: TRBJ1-4
abundance: .
v_gene: TRBV6-2/TRBV6-3
d_gene: TRBD1
CDR3nt: TGTGCCAGCACCCAGGGGGCGCCCGGGGAAAAACTGTTTTTT
CDR3aa: CASTQGAPGEKLFF

j_gene: TRBJ1-5
abundance: .
v_gene: TRBV2
d_gene: TRBD1
CDR3nt: TGTGCCAGCAGTCCAACAGGGGACCGTCAGCCCCGGCATTTT
CDR3aa: CASSPTGDRQPRHF

j_gene: TRBJ2-2
abundance: few
v_gene: TRBV2
d_gene: .
CDR3nt: TGTGCCAGCAGTGATCAGGCGACGATGAACACCGGGGAGCTGTTTTTT
CDR3aa: CASSDQATMNTGELFF

j_gene: TRBJ1-5
abundance: many
v_gene: TRBV20-1
d_gene: .
CDR3nt: TGCAGTGCTAGAGATACCCCAGGGGAAGCCCAGCCCCAGCATTTT
CDR3aa: CSARDTPGEAQPQHF

j_gene: TRBJ2-5
abundance: many
v_gene: TRBV3-1
d_gene: TRBD2
CDR3nt: TGTGCCAGCAGCCTTAGCGGGGGGGCTCAAGAGACCCAGTACTTC
CDR3aa: CASSLSGGAQETQYF

j_gene: TRBJ2-2
abundance: .
v_gene: TRBV19
d_gene: TRBD2
CDR3nt: TGTGCCAGTAACGAGCGGGGGGGCAACGGGGAGCTGTTTTTT
CDR3aa: CASNERGGNGELFF

j_gene: TRBJ1-2
abundance: .
v_gene: TRBV4-1
d_gene: .
CDR3nt: TGCGCCAGCAGCCAAGAATGGGGTGGGGGAACCTATGGCTACACCTTC
CDR3aa: CASSQEWGGGTYGYTF

j_gene: TRBJ2-2
abundance: many
v_gene: TRBV27
d_gene: TRBD2
CDR3nt: TGTGCCAGCAGTCCCATAGCGGGGACCGGGGAGCTGTTTTTT
CDR3aa: CASSPIAGTGELFF

j_gene: TRBJ2-7
abundance: many
v_gene: TRBV2
d_gene: .
CDR3nt: TGTGCCAGCATCTTGGATATCGGGGGAAGGAGCCACGAGCAGTACTTC
CDR3aa: CASILDIGGRSHEQYF

j_gene: TRBJ1-5
abundance: many
v_gene: TRBV20-1
d_gene: .
CDR3nt: TGCAGTGCTAGTGCTCCGGAGGGTAGCAATCAGCCCCAGCATTTT
CDR3aa: CSASAPEGSNQPQHF

j_gene: TRBJ2-5
abundance: few
v_gene: TRBV7-2
d_gene: TRBD1
CDR3nt: TGTGCCAGCACTGGGACAGGGGGCATAGAGACCCAGTACTTC
CDR3aa: CASTGTGGIETQYF

j_gene: TRBJ1-2
abundance: .
v_gene: TRBV29-1
d_gene: TRBD1
CDR3nt: TGCAGCGTTGGGGACAGGGTAGGTGGGGATGATGGCTACACCTTC
CDR3aa: CSVGDRVGGDDGYTF

j_gene: TRBJ1-5
abundance: many
v_gene: TRBV28
d_gene: TRBD1
CDR3nt: TGTGCCAGCAGTTTGGGACAGGGATGGAGCAATCAGCCCCAGCATTTT
CDR3aa: CASSLGQGWSNQPQHF

j_gene: TRBJ1-1
abundance: few
v_gene: TRBV6-2/TRBV6-3
d_gene: TRBD1
CDR3nt: TGTGCCAGCATGACAGGGGTAAACACTGAAGCTTTCTTT
CDR3aa: CASMTGVNTEAFF

j_gene: TRBJ2-1
abundance: .
v_gene: TRBV6-1
d_gene: TRBD2
CDR3nt: TGTGCCAGCAGTGCGAGACTAGCGGGGATTACCGGTGAGCAGTTCTTC
CDR3aa: CASSARLAGITGEQFF

j_gene: TRBJ1-1
abundance: few
v_gene: TRBV20-1
d_gene: .
CDR3nt: TGCAGTGCTAGAGTCGGCGGAGAAGCGAACACTGAAGCTTTCTTT
CDR3aa: CSARVGGEANTEAFF

j_gene: TRBJ2-1
abundance: .
v_gene: TRBV5-1
d_gene: TRBD1
CDR3nt: TGCGCCAGCAGCCCATCAGGGGGCCGGGATGAGCAGTTCTTC
CDR3aa: CASSPSGGRDEQFF

j_gene: TRBJ2-1
abundance: many
v_gene: TRBV2
d_gene: .
CDR3nt: TGTGCCAGCAGGGACCACAATCCAGGGAATGAGCAGTTCTTC
CDR3aa: CASRDHNPGNEQFF

j_gene: TRBJ2-5
abundance: few
v_gene: TRBV19
d_gene: TRBD1
CDR3nt: TGTGCCAGTAGTCGACAGGGTATTTTTGGAGAGACCCAGTACTTC
CDR3aa: CASSRQGIFGETQYF

j_gene: TRBJ2-1
abundance: .
v_gene: TRBV9
d_gene: TRBD2
CDR3nt: TGTGCCAGCAGCGTCCCCGCTAGCGGGGACTACAATGAGCAGTTCTTC
CDR3aa: CASSVPASGDYNEQFF

j_gene: TRBJ1-1
abundance: few
v_gene: TRBV10-3
d_gene: .
CDR3nt: TGTGCCATCAGTGACGGTCAGGGCAGTAAGAACATTGAAGCTTTCTTT
CDR3aa: CAISDGQGSKNIEAFF

j_gene: TRBJ2-5
abundance: .
v_gene: TRBV11-2
d_gene: TRBD2
CDR3nt: TGTGCCAGCAGGCGACTAGCGGGGGGGAAAGAGACCCAGTACTTC
CDR3aa: CASRRLAGGKETQYF

j_gene: TRBJ2-1
abundance: few
v_gene: TRBV4-1
d_gene: .
CDR3nt: TGCGCCAGCAGCCAAGACCCGTACAATGAGCAGTTCTTC
CDR3aa: CASSQDPYNEQFF